This is a list of T cell receptor beta chains from one sample in a study of blood T cell repertoires in COVID-19. Only in-frame clones appear in the TCRdb table, and some are missing; sequencing was by immunoSEQ multiplex PCR. The sample records 110,000 or so clones, around 80% being singletons. Sequencing was performed on peripheral blood. All receptors come from a human donor in a cohort sampled during active or convalescent COVID-19. Each CDR3 is given without its conserved first and last residue. A D gene is named only where the DNA matches it firmly.

CDR3aa: ASSLGGHSQETQY
j_gene: TRBJ2-5
d_gene: .
v_gene: TRBV11-1

CDR3aa: ASSKTGGEEAFSYEQY
j_gene: TRBJ2-7
d_gene: TRBD1
v_gene: TRBV2

CDR3aa: ASAGQRGRSEQF
j_gene: TRBJ2-1
d_gene: .
v_gene: TRBV6-5

CDR3aa: ASSLGSWRGGDGQPQH
j_gene: TRBJ1-5
d_gene: .
v_gene: TRBV11-2

CDR3aa: ASSLTGGSQPQH
j_gene: TRBJ1-5
d_gene: TRBD1
v_gene: TRBV10-2

CDR3aa: ASSLGQYENIQY
j_gene: TRBJ2-4
d_gene: TRBD1
v_gene: TRBV7-9

CDR3aa: ATGTSRTNVLT
j_gene: TRBJ2-6
d_gene: .
v_gene: TRBV19

CDR3aa: ASSTVKNTEAF
j_gene: TRBJ1-1
d_gene: .
v_gene: TRBV19

CDR3aa: ASSQDRASGRYEQY
j_gene: TRBJ2-7
d_gene: TRBD2
v_gene: TRBV4-3

CDR3aa: ASSLQTGRHGYT
j_gene: TRBJ1-2
d_gene: TRBD1
v_gene: TRBV23-1

CDR3aa: ASSQVTGRHNEQF
j_gene: TRBJ2-1
d_gene: TRBD1
v_gene: TRBV14

CDR3aa: ASSSHRGPQPQH
j_gene: TRBJ1-5
d_gene: TRBD1
v_gene: TRBV28

CDR3aa: ASSQDLAGKTQY
j_gene: TRBJ2-5
d_gene: TRBD2
v_gene: TRBV3-1/TRBV3-2

CDR3aa: ASSLEDTFYEQY
j_gene: TRBJ2-7
d_gene: .
v_gene: TRBV5-5

CDR3aa: ASSEKEAHYGYT
j_gene: TRBJ1-2
d_gene: .
v_gene: TRBV2

CDR3aa: ASSGLRGGTDTQY
j_gene: TRBJ2-3
d_gene: .
v_gene: TRBV10-1

CDR3aa: AISDGQGANFRTKNIQY
j_gene: TRBJ2-4
d_gene: TRBD1
v_gene: TRBV10-3

CDR3aa: AISDRRGNTEAF
j_gene: TRBJ1-1
d_gene: .
v_gene: TRBV10-3

CDR3aa: ASSLDLGQGASFGYT
j_gene: TRBJ1-2
d_gene: TRBD1
v_gene: TRBV7-2

CDR3aa: ASSLTPGSTDTQY
j_gene: TRBJ2-3
d_gene: .
v_gene: TRBV7-3

CDR3aa: ASSPTAPGNTIY
j_gene: TRBJ1-3
d_gene: .
v_gene: TRBV19

CDR3aa: SASIQGGIPEAF
j_gene: TRBJ1-1
d_gene: .
v_gene: TRBV20-1